The 32 T cell receptor beta chains presented below share a single source sample, sequenced in a study of graft-versus-host responses after intestinal transplantation. Only in-frame clones appear in the TCRdb table, and some are missing; sequencing was by immunoSEQ multiplex PCR. The sample has more than 70,000 clones; roughly 80% are singletons. These receptors' targets are unknown. Sequenced material: unstimulated CD4+ T cells sorted from spleen or lymph node cells, taken before intestinal transplant. These TCRs come from a human donor who received an intestinal transplant.

A single count supports this clone. The chain recombines TRBV18 with TRBJ1-1; 7 bases match TRBD1. The germline gives CDR1 KGHSH, CDR2 LQKENI. The CDR3 covers 15 residues. Trimming removed 3 bases from V and 3 bases from J; junction bases left unmatched: 7. The CDR3 loop is CASSPFSGGDTEAFF. CDR3 DNA sequence: TGTGCCAGCTCACCCTTCTCAGGGGGTGACACTGAAGCTTTCTTT.

V and J are TRBV9 and TRBJ2-3, with 7 bases that match TRBD1. CDR1 is SGDLS and CDR2 is YYNGEE in the germline V gene. V was pared by 0 bases and J by 4 bases, with 8 bases of the junction left unmatched. CDR3 length: 16 residues. CDR3 residues: CASSVAPRGGADTQYF. Here the CDR3 DNA reads TGTGCCAGCAGCGTAGCACCCCGAGGGGGCGCAGATACGCAGTATTTT.

The J gene is TRBJ2-7, the V gene TRBV2, with TRBD1 matching 9 bases. The germline CDR1 and CDR2 sequences are SNHLY and FYNNEI. CDR3 length: 15 residues. J lost 5 bases, V lost 6 bases, and 11 bases had no gene match. CDR3 bases: TGTGCCAGCAGCGGTGTCACAGGGGGCAACGACGAGCAGTACTTC. It yields the protein CASSGVTGGNDEQYF. The full variable domain, in which reference TRBV2 and TRBJ2-7 provide the parts outside the CDR3, is EPEVTQTPSHQVTQMGQEVILRCVPISNHLYFYWYRQILGQKVEFLVSFYNNEISEKSEIFDDQFSVERPDGSNFTLKIRSTKLEDSAMYFCASSGVTGGNDEQYFGPGTRLTVT.

The chain combines TRBV5-6 with TRBJ1-1, with 8 bases identical to TRBD1. CDR1 is SGHDT and CDR2 is YYEEEE in the germline V gene. The CDR3 covers 17 residues. Trimming removed 3 bases from V and 1 base from J; junction bases left unmatched: 11. This CDR3 is CASSYFVPRGRNTEAFF. In DNA, the CDR3 is TGTGCCAGCAGCTACTTCGTCCCCAGGGGGCGGAACACTGAAGCTTTCTTT. The full variable domain, completed using reference TRBV5-6 and TRBJ1-1, is DAGVTQSPTHLIKTRGQQVTLRCSPKSGHDTVSWYQQALGQGPQFIFQYYEEEERQRGNFPDRFSGHQFPNYSSELNVNALLLGDSALYLCASSYFVPRGRNTEAFFGQGTRLTVV.

This chain uses TRBV5-1 with TRBJ1-1; D possibly corresponds to TRBD1 (5 bases). Trimming cost V 0 bases and J 4 bases, with 13 bases left between them. This CDR3 comprises 15 residues. Per germline, CDR1 SGHRS and CDR2 YFSETQ. CDR3 loop: CASSLAGRGGTEAFF. The CDR3 DNA reads as TGCGCCAGCAGCTTGGCCGGGAGGGGAGGCACTGAAGCTTTCTTT.

The gene calls are TRBV10-1 and TRBJ2-7; D gene unclear. This CDR3 is 16 amino acids long. V was clipped by 0 bases and J by 3 bases, with 15 bases between them. CDR1 is WNHNN and CDR2 is SYGVQD in the germline V gene (reference sequence). CDR3 in amino acids: CASSESFGRGNYEQYF. The DNA for the CDR3 is TGCGCCAGCAGTGAGTCGTTCGGCCGCGGTAACTACGAGCAGTACTTC.

The chain combines TRBV7-3 with TRBJ2-3; 9 bases are a match to TRBD1. Trimming cost V 5 bases and J 0 bases; bases outside gene matches: 6. This CDR3 spans 16 amino acids. The germline gives CDR1 SGHTA, CDR2 FQGTGA. The CDR3 DNA follows: TGTGCCAGCAGCCAGACAGGGGGGATTAGCACAGATACGCAGTATTTT. This codes for CASSQTGGISTDTQYF.

The chain is built from TRBV11-2 and TRBJ1-3; D not resolved. The CDR3 sequence is 17 residues long. V was clipped by 1 base and J by 0 bases, with 13 bases between them. In germline, CDR1 is SGHAT, CDR2 FQNNGV. DNA of the CDR3: TGTGCCAGCAGCTTAGGGGCCTGGAAAAACTCTGGAAACACCATATATTTT. It is translated as CASSLGAWKNSGNTIYF.

The chain recombines TRBV5-4 with TRBJ2-3; D is perhaps TRBD2 (5 bases). This CDR3 is 16 amino acids long. CDR1 and CDR2 (germline): SGHNT, YYREEE (reference sequence). V was clipped by 0 bases and J by 2 bases, with 13 bases between them. The CDR3 DNA follows: TGTGCCAGCAGCTTGGACTACACTAGGGCCACAGATACGCAGTATTTT. It yields the protein CASSLDYTRATDTQYF.

This chain links TRBV5-1 with TRBJ1-1; a possible D gene is TRBD1 (6 bases). From germline, CDR1 is SGHRS and CDR2 YFSETQ. CDR3 length equals 14 residues. Between the trimmed V and J ends, which lost 2 bases and 4 bases, there was a span of 12 bases. This chain's CDR3 is CASSFTQGSTEAFF. In DNA form, the CDR3 reads TGCGCCAGCAGCTTTACACAGGGTTCCACTGAAGCTTTCTTT. The full variable domain, its missing parts supplied by reference TRBV5-1 and TRBJ1-1, is KAGVTQTPRYLIKTRGQQVTLSCSPISGHRSVSWYQQTPGQGLQFLFEYFSETQRNKGNFPGRFSGRQFSNSRSEMNVSTLELGDSALYLCASSFTQGSTEAFFGQGTRLTVV.

The V call is TRBV10-3, the J call TRBJ2-2; TRBD2 aligns across 8 bases. This CDR3 has 18 residues. Trimming at V came to 0 bases and at J to 0 bases, leaving 6 bases not matched to a gene. The V gene's germline CDR1 is ENHRY and CDR2 SYGVKD. The CDR3 spells CAISESRSGAANTGELFF. CDR3 in DNA: TGTGCCATCAGTGAGTCCCGTAGCGGGGCCGCGAACACCGGGGAGCTGTTTTTT.

The sample holds a few counts of this clone. This rearrangement joins TRBV2 to TRBJ1-6; TRBD1 matches at 8 bases. The germline V gene has CDR1 SNHLY and CDR2 FYNNEI. The junction had 4 bases not matched to a gene; V was cut back by 2 bases and J by 7 bases. The CDR3 has 15 residues. This CDR3 is CASSEQTGANSPLHF. DNA of the CDR3: TGTGCCAGCAGTGAACAGACAGGGGCGAATTCACCCCTCCACTTT.

The V call is TRBV6-1, the J call TRBJ1-2; the D gene is possibly TRBD1 (6 bases). The CDR3 extends over 15 amino acids. Deletions cut 1 base from V and 0 bases from J, with 9 bases between. CDR1 and CDR2 (germline): MNHNS, SASEGT. CDR3 in amino acids: CASSEEAGANYGYTF. CDR3 sequence (DNA): TGTGCCAGCAGTGAAGAGGCAGGGGCTAACTATGGCTACACCTTC.

CDR3 amino acids: CASSDPRQQGAIYGYTF. The CDR3 nucleotides read TGTGCCAGCAGCGACCCTCGACAACAGGGGGCAATCTATGGCTACACCTTC. The rearrangement uses TRBV21-1 and TRBJ1-2; the tabulated D call, TRBD1, remains unverified against the DNA. TRBV21-1 is classified as a pseudogene. The CDR3 is made up of 17 amino acids.

The chain joins TRBV5-4 to TRBJ1-5; 10 bases align to TRBD1. Trimming took 7 bases from V and 5 from J; bases not matched to a gene: 6. The CDR3 is 14 residues long. Germline V gives CDR1 SGHNT, CDR2 YYREEE (reference sequence). The CDR3 nucleotides read TGTGCCAGCCACGACAGGGGGCAAGATCAGCCCCAGCATTTT. Protein: CASHDRGQDQPQHF. The variable domain in full, with the rest retrieved from reference TRBV5-4 and TRBJ1-5, is ETGVTQSPTHLIKTRGQQVTLRCSSQSGHNTVSWYQQALGQGPQFIFQYYREEENGRGNFPPRFSGLQFPNYSSELNVNALELDDSALYLCASHDRGQDQPQHFGDGTRLSIL.

The J gene is TRBJ2-5, the V gene TRBV10-3, with D possibly TRBD2 on 6 matching bases. Germline V gene lookup returns CDR1 ENHRY and CDR2 SYGVKD. The CDR3 totals 19 residues. The V end was cut by 3 bases, the J end by 1 base, with 24 bases between. The CDR3 nucleotides read TGTGCCATCAGTGACCCCAAGGAGGGCGGGGCCACCCTCCAAGAGACCCAGTACTTC. Translated, it gives CAISDPKEGGATLQETQYF.

The chain joins TRBV6-6 to TRBJ2-2; the match to TRBD2 covers 7 bases. Germline CDR1 MNHNY, CDR2 SVGAGI (reference sequence). This CDR3 has 15 amino acids. V lost 2 bases and J lost 3; bases outside the gene matches: 3. The CDR3 nucleotides read TGTGCCAGCAGTTACCTGGCGGGGGACACCGGGGAGCTGTTTTTT. This codes for CASSYLAGDTGELFF.

The chain employs TRBV5-1 and TRBJ2-1, with D possibly matching TRBD1 (6 bases). The CDR3 has 15 residues. The germline V gene encodes CDR1 SGHRS and CDR2 YFSETQ. V lost 4 bases, J lost 5 bases, and 16 bases lay in between. The CDR3 here is CASSALRTADNEQFF. CDR3 DNA: TGCGCCAGCAGCGCTTTGCGGACAGCCGACAATGAGCAGTTCTTC.

V and J are TRBV5-1 and TRBJ2-3, with 7 bases lining up with TRBD2. CDR3 length: 15 amino acids. CDR1 SGHRS and CDR2 YFSETQ come from the germline V gene. V dropped 4 bases and J dropped 4; count of bases not matched to a gene: 9. The CDR3 sequence: CASSLFLGGSDTQYF. DNA for the CDR3: TGCGCCAGCAGCCTATTCCTCGGGGGGTCAGATACGCAGTATTTT.

The chain couples TRBV5-8 to TRBJ2-3; 11 bases are shared with TRBD2. This CDR3 has 15 amino acids. V lost 5 bases to trimming and J lost 3 bases; unmatched junction nucleotides: 5. The germline gives CDR1 SGHTS, CDR2 YDEGEE. DNA for the CDR3: TGTGCCAGCAGATCGGGACTAGCGGTAACAGATACGCAGTATTTT. Encoded protein: CASRSGLAVTDTQYF. The full variable domain, rest sourced from reference TRBV5-8 and TRBJ2-3, is EAGVTQSPTHLIKTRGQQATLRCSPISGHTSVYWYQQALGLGLQFLLWYDEGEERNRGNFPPRFSGRQFPNYSSELNVNALELEDSALYLCASRSGLAVTDTQYFGPGTRLTVL.

The V and J genes are TRBV2 and TRBJ2-7; the D gene is possibly TRBD1 (5 bases). The V gene's germline CDR1 is SNHLY and CDR2 FYNNEI. The germline V and J ends were trimmed by 1 base and 3 bases, with 13 bases remaining between them. This CDR3 is built from 15 residues. The CDR3 nucleotides are TGTGCCAGCAGTGAAGGGACACCCCCCTACTACGAGCAGTACTTC. Protein product: CASSEGTPPYYEQYF.

This chain connects TRBV4-2 to TRBJ1-1, with D possibly TRBD1 on 5 matching bases. This CDR3 has 14 amino acids. V was clipped by 0 bases and J by 7 bases, with 12 bases between them. Germline V lookup: CDR1 LGHNA, CDR2 YNFKEQ. The chain's CDR3 is CASSQDSRDYEAFF. In DNA form, the CDR3 reads TGTGCCAGCAGCCAAGACTCCCGGGACTATGAAGCTTTCTTT.

V and J are TRBV11-2 and TRBJ2-7; perhaps TRBD2 as D (5 bases). Trimming took 6 bases from V and 6 from J, leaving 21 bases between them. The CDR3 runs to 15 residues. Germline loops: CDR1 SGHAT, CDR2 FQNNGV. DNA for the CDR3: TGTGCCAGCAGGGCTTGGGCGGGCCCCATGGGCGAGCAGTACTTC. Its protein product is CASRAWAGPMGEQYF.

V is TRBV2 and J is TRBJ2-4; 9 bases align to TRBD1. The CDR3 covers 15 residues. V trimming: 2 bases; J trimming: 8 bases; junction bases outside the gene matches: 7. Per germline, CDR1 SNHLY and CDR2 FYNNEI. CDR3 protein: CASSERRTGADIQYF. The CDR3 coding sequence is TGTGCCAGCAGTGAAAGGAGGACAGGGGCGGACATTCAGTACTTC.

A few counts support this clone. The V gene is TRBV5-8, the J gene TRBJ2-5; TRBD2 aligns across 13 bases. CDR3 length: 17 amino acids. The germline V gene encodes CDR1 SGHTS and CDR2 YDEGEE. V shed 0 bases and J 2 bases; nucleotides not matched to a gene: 4. The CDR3 DNA is TGTGCCAGCAGCTTGGGGACTAGCGGGGGCGGGCAAGAGACCCAGTACTTC. Translating gives CASSLGTSGGGQETQYF.

The chain recombines TRBV5-4 with TRBJ2-5, with TRBD1 identical over 11 bases. CDR1 SGHNT and CDR2 YYREEE come from the germline V gene (reference sequence). Unmatched junction bases numbered 2, after V lost 0 bases and J lost 1 base. The CDR3 consists of 16 residues. CDR3 sequence reads: CASSLGGTGGQETQYF. The DNA for the CDR3 is TGTGCCAGCAGCTTGGGAGGGACAGGGGGCCAAGAGACCCAGTACTTC. The whole variable domain, remainder taken from reference TRBV5-4 and TRBJ2-5, is ETGVTQSPTHLIKTRGQQVTLRCSSQSGHNTVSWYQQALGQGPQFIFQYYREEENGRGNFPPRFSGLQFPNYSSELNVNALELDDSALYLCASSLGGTGGQETQYFGPGTRLLVL.

This chain links TRBV5-1 with TRBJ2-5; D perhaps matches TRBD2 (5 bases). The CDR3 totals 14 residues. Trimming left V 4 bases short and J 2 bases short, with 12 bases between. Germline assignment: CDR1 SGHRS and CDR2 YFSETQ. In DNA form, the CDR3 reads TGCGCCAGCAGCCCGGGGTTCCCGCAAGAGACCCAGTACTTC. Amino acid sequence: CASSPGFPQETQYF.

The chain is built from TRBV5-1 and TRBJ2-1; 8 bases align to TRBD2. Trimming took 6 bases from V and 3 from J; bases not matched to a gene: 8. Per germline, CDR1 SGHRS and CDR2 YFSETQ. This CDR3 is built from 15 residues. Written as DNA, the CDR3 is TGCGCCAGCACCGACTTTAGCGGGATCTACAATGAGCAGTTCTTC. This sequence encodes CASTDFSGIYNEQFF.

This clone was picked up a small number of times. The rearrangement links TRBV6-6 to TRBJ1-3, with a possible D match to TRBD1 (5 bases). The CDR3 has 15 residues. Germline V gene data show CDR1 as MNHNY and CDR2 as SVGAGI (reference sequence). V shed 2 bases and J shed 0 bases, with 8 bases lying between them. The CDR3 sequence: CASSYQGHSGNTIYF. Here the CDR3 DNA reads TGTGCCAGCAGTTACCAGGGTCACTCTGGAAACACCATATATTTT.

The rearrangement joins TRBV7-6 to TRBJ1-2, with a weak D call TRBD1 (5 bases). Trimming stripped 5 bases from V and 4 bases from J, with 14 bases between. The germline gives CDR1 SGHVS, CDR2 FNYEAQ. The CDR3 covers 14 residues. The CDR3, as DNA: TGTGCCAGCAGCAGGGGCGACACGGGCTATGGCTACACCTTC. It is translated as CASSRGDTGYGYTF.

The V and J genes are TRBV18 and TRBJ2-5; TRBD2 aligns across 8 bases. TRBJ2-7 matches the DNA end more closely, so the J call is doubtful. The CDR3 is 14 residues long. In germline, CDR1 is KGHSH, CDR2 LQKENI. The CDR3 is CASSPGLVSYEQYF. CDR3 nucleotides: TGTGCCAGCTCACCGGGACTAGTGTCCTACGAGCAGTACTTC.

The rearrangement joins TRBV30 to TRBJ1-6, with 7 bases matching TRBD1. J lost 9 bases, V lost 1 base, and 6 bases had no gene match. The CDR3 sequence is 14 residues long. Per germline, CDR1 GTSNPN and CDR2 SVGIG (reference sequence). Here the CDR3 reads CAWSGSNRGSPLHF. In nucleotides, the CDR3 is TGTGCCTGGAGTGGAAGCAACAGGGGTTCACCCCTCCACTTT.